The following is a T cell receptor (beta chain) sequence with its context. Its specificity is not known. This sample includes further DNA sequences coding for the same CDR3. Based on CD45RO/CCR7/CD25/CD127/CD95/CD27, CD4+ regulatory, stem cell-like memory, naive and central memory cells were sorted. The sample belongs to a study of beta chain features in type 1 diabetes. Study outcomes and limitations: It was possible that PCR favored shorter templates, equally so in patients and controls. Among patients with Type 1 diabetes, TCRB CDR3s were moderately but significantly shorter in every one of the four CD4+ subsets. Among type 1 diabetes patients, VDJ junctions had fewer insertions and more deletions. Sequencing from cDNA could over-represent high-TCR-expressing cells.

The J segment lost 1 base and the V segment lost 1 base, leaving 1 base of the junction unmatched. The CDR3 extends over 17 amino acids. From germline, CDR1 is SGHRS and CDR2 YFSETQ. Investigators reverse transcribed all isolated RNA, so they sequenced expressed TCRB transcripts. Repertoires were generated with immunoSEQ multiplex PCR, while TCRdb's copy carries only in-frame clones and drops some. The sample contains about 170,000 clones, about 7.8% of which appear only once. The chain employs TRBV5-1 and TRBJ2-1; 14 bases agree with TRBD2. Input material: central memory CD4+ T cells from blood. The sequence was obtained from a woman between 35 and 50 years old with type 1 diabetes. CDR3 bases: TGCGCCAGCAGCTTGAGACTAGCGGGAGGGTCCTACAATGAGCAGTTCTTC. Protein: CASSLRLAGGSYNEQFF.